Listed here are 20 T cell receptor beta chains from one sample, sequenced in a study of vaccination and CD4 T cells after COVID-19. Oncomine TCR Beta short-read sequencing was applied to DNA from cultured CD4+ T cells. TCRdb fed the PCR reads into MiXCR, producing one record per CDR3 protein. The sample holds fewer than 20,000 distinct CDR3 sequences, 40% to 65% seen once. Their antigen targets remain unknown. The sample's treatment: roughly ten-day PBMC culture with coronavirus spike peptide pools or control peptides (ViraFEST assay). The sequenced sample was CD4+ T cells from blood, cultured in vitro, obtained before SARS-CoV-2 vaccination. The receptors were gathered from a human donor who had recovered from COVID-19.

The chain joins TRBV28 to TRBJ2-2; 7 bases line up with TRBD1. Germline V gene lookup returns CDR1 MDHEN and CDR2 SYDVKM. V shed 6 bases, J shed 9 bases, and the junction held 16 bases outside the gene matches. The CDR3 runs to 16 residues. The DNA of the CDR3 is TGTGCCAGCAGCTCTCTAGGGGGCGAACGTTCCTGGGAGCTGTTTTTT. Residues: CASSSLGGERSWELFF.

The CDR3 nucleotides are TGTGCCAGCAGCCCGGCGGGTTTTACGAATGAGCAGTTCTTC. This sequence encodes CASSPAGFTNEQFF. The J gene is TRBJ2-1, the V gene TRBV7-2; a possible D gene is TRBD2 (5 bases). V was shortened by 5 bases and J by 7 bases, with 15 bases between the two germline ends. Germline V lookup: CDR1 SGHTA, CDR2 FQGNSA. This CDR3 spans 14 amino acids.

V usage is TRBV20-1 and J usage is TRBJ1-5; D remains ambiguous. This CDR3 is built from 17 residues. Per the germline V gene, CDR1 is DFQATT and CDR2 is SNEGSKA (reference sequence). Trimming removed 0 bases at V and 6 bases at J, with 21 bases between. CDR3 in amino acids: CSARDQGFIQEGQPQHF. DNA of the CDR3: TGCAGTGCTAGAGATCAAGGTTTTATCCAGGAAGGTCAGCCCCAGCATTTT.

This clonotype occurred a few times. The V call is TRBV4-1, the J call TRBJ1-5; TRBD1 might be the D (5 bases). CDR3 length equals 16 residues. The germline V gene has CDR1 MGHRA and CDR2 YSYEKL. V was shortened by 2 bases and J by 4 bases, with 15 bases between the two germline ends. This chain's CDR3 is CASSQLPLGPNQPQHF. In DNA form, the CDR3 reads TGCGCCAGCAGCCAACTGCCTCTGGGGCCGAATCAGCCCCAGCATTTT.

The V gene is TRBV7-8, the J gene TRBJ1-1; the D is unclear. With 4 bases removed from V and 4 bases from J, the gap between germline ends came to 16 bases. CDR3 length equals 15 residues. Looked up from germline, CDR1 is SGHVS and CDR2 is FQNEAQ. The CDR3 nucleotides read TGTGCCAGCAGCTCTCAGACCTTATCTGTCACTGAAGCTTTCTTT. Protein product: CASSSQTLSVTEAFF. The full variable domain, in which reference TRBV7-8 and TRBJ1-1 provide the parts outside the CDR3, is GAGVSQSPRYKVAKRGQDVALRCDPISGHVSLFWYQQALGQGPEFLTYFQNEAQLDKSGLPSDRFFAERPEGSVSTLKIQRTQQEDSAVYLCASSSQTLSVTEAFFGQGTRLTVV.

The chain couples TRBV7-2 to TRBJ2-5; 7 bases are shared with TRBD1. The length of the CDR3 is 14 residues. The V gene end was trimmed by 5 bases and the J gene end by 0 bases; junction bases not matched to a gene: 3. Germline CDR1 is SGHTA and CDR2 is FQGNSA. CDR3 in DNA: TGTGCCAGCAGCCCCAGGGGGTACCAAGAGACCCAGTACTTC. Translated: CASSPRGYQETQYF.

The rearrangement joins TRBV6-2 or TRBV6-3 to TRBJ2-6, with 7 bases identical to TRBD2. Unmatched junction bases numbered 2, after V lost 2 bases and J lost 1 base. Germline V CDR1 and CDR2: MNHEY, SVGEGT. CDR3 length: 16 residues. CDR3 amino acids: CASSYGLGSGANVLTF. In DNA form, the CDR3 reads TGTGCCAGCAGTTACGGACTAGGGTCTGGGGCCAACGTCCTGACTTTC.

The sample holds one count of this clonotype. The chain's CDR3 is CASSLSTANTGELFF. CDR3 sequence (DNA): TGTGCCAGCAGTTTAAGCACGGCGAACACCGGGGAGCTGTTTTTT. This chain links TRBV28 with TRBJ2-2; no definite D call. This CDR3 is 15 amino acids long. CDR1 and CDR2 (germline): MDHEN, SYDVKM. V was clipped by 2 bases and J by 0 bases, with 7 bases between them.

The chain couples TRBV20-1 to TRBJ2-1; 11 nucleotides align to TRBD2. V gave up 0 bases and J gave up 4 bases; unmatched junction bases: 8. Germline V lookup: CDR1 DFQATT, CDR2 SNEGSKA (reference sequence). This CDR3 region has 17 residues. The CDR3 spells CSAREALAGGRYNEQFF. The DNA of the CDR3 is TGCAGTGCTAGAGAGGCCCTAGCGGGAGGTCGGTACAATGAGCAGTTCTTC.

The V gene is TRBV12-3 or TRBV12-4, the J gene TRBJ1-6, with D unresolved. The germline V and J ends were trimmed by 6 bases and 8 bases, with 14 bases remaining between them. The CDR3 consists of 14 residues. Here the CDR3 DNA reads TGTGCCAGCAGCCCCTCCGGTGATTATTCACCCCTCCACTTT. It yields the protein CASSPSGDYSPLHF.

This clonotype was picked up a small number of times. The chain couples TRBV21-1 to TRBJ1-5. TRBV21-1 is assigned pseudogene status. This CDR3 is built from 13 residues. The CDR3 loop is CASSKGINQPQHF. In nucleotides, the CDR3 is TGTGCCAGCAGCAAGGGAATTAATCAGCCCCAGCATTTT.

The chain is built from TRBV20-1 and TRBJ2-2; TRBD1 agrees at 7 bases. This CDR3 comprises 18 residues. With V trimmed by 5 bases and J by 6 bases, 21 bases remained unmatched. Germline V gives CDR1 DFQATT, CDR2 SNEGSKA (reference sequence). CDR3 protein: CSAHAQGRICRSAGELFF. As DNA, the CDR3 is TGCAGTGCTCATGCACAGGGGAGAATATGTCGTAGCGCCGGGGAGCTGTTTTTT.

The CDR3 loop is CASSRPRMTGHLAETQYF. CDR3 bases: TGTGCCAGCAGCCGACCACGGATGACAGGGCATCTGGCAGAGACCCAGTACTTC. The chain links TRBV11-1 to TRBJ2-5; 7 bases are a match to TRBD1. The V segment lost 5 bases and the J segment 4 bases; nucleotides outside the gene matches: 19. The CDR3 covers 18 residues. Germline lookup yields CDR1 SGHAT and CDR2 FQDESV (reference sequence).

This clonotype showed up just a few times. The chain recombines TRBV20-1 with TRBJ1-2, with 7 bases that match TRBD1. The germline gives CDR1 DFQATT, CDR2 SNEGSKA (reference sequence). This CDR3 contains 17 residues. Trimming removed 6 bases from V and 6 bases from J; junction bases left unmatched: 22. CDR3 amino acids: CSALAYRGPPSVDGYTF. Written as DNA, the CDR3 is TGCAGTGCCCTCGCTTACAGGGGTCCCCCATCGGTCGATGGCTACACCTTC.

This clonotype came up a few times. V usage is TRBV7-9 and J usage is TRBJ2-2; no clear D. CDR1 is SEHNR and CDR2 is FQNEAQ in the germline V gene (reference sequence). With 5 bases removed from V and 5 bases from J, the gap between germline ends came to 3 bases. The CDR3 has 11 amino acids. The CDR3 nucleotides read TGTGCCAGCAGCGAAACCGGGGAGCTGTTTTTT. This sequence encodes CASSETGELFF.

This clonotype came up a few times. The rearrangement uses TRBV6-2 or TRBV6-3 and TRBJ2-3; 9 bases map to TRBD2. Trimming took 2 bases from V and 3 from J; bases not matched to a gene: 3. The CDR3 has 15 residues. Looked up from germline, CDR1 is MNHEY and CDR2 is SVGEGT. The CDR3 DNA is TGTGCCAGCAGTTACCTAGCGGGACAAACAGATACGCAGTATTTT. This sequence encodes CASSYLAGQTDTQYF.

This clonotype was seen once. The chain uses TRBV7-8 and TRBJ2-7; 11 bases match TRBD1. The CDR3 sequence is 20 residues long. Germline V gene lookup returns CDR1 SGHVS and CDR2 FQNEAQ. After removal of 4 bases from V and 0 bases from J, the junction contained 17 bases not matched to a gene. CDR3 nucleotides: TGTGCCAGCAGCTCATTAACTTCCGGGACAGGGGGTACCCTCTCCTACGAGCAGTACTTC. It codes for CASSSLTSGTGGTLSYEQYF.

This clonotype was recorded once. A single base separates this from a much larger clone, so it may be a read error. This chain joins TRBV28 and TRBJ1-5; D may be TRBD1 (6 bases). The CDR3 contains 15 residues. Trimming stripped 4 bases from V and 10 bases from J, with 20 bases between. Germline-derived CDR1 and CDR2 are MDHEN and SYDVKM. The CDR3 sequence: CASSYDWTDGEPQHF. CDR3 nucleotide sequence: TGTGCCAGCAGTTACGATTGGACAGACGGGGAACCCCAGCATTTT.

The chain links TRBV7-2 to TRBJ1-2; TRBD1 agrees at 8 bases. The CDR3 sequence is 15 residues long. CDR1 and CDR2 (germline): SGHTA, FQGNSA. Trimming removed 1 base from V and 4 bases from J; junction bases left unmatched: 5. DNA of the CDR3: TGTGCCAGCAGCTTAGGCGGGACAGGAGTCTATGGCTACACCTTC. Its translation is CASSLGGTGVYGYTF.

This chain joins TRBV15 and TRBJ1-5; D remains ambiguous. Trimming removed 0 bases from V and 0 bases from J, with 6 bases in between. Germline V gene data show CDR1 as LNHNV and CDR2 as YYDKDF (reference sequence). This CDR3 has 15 amino acids. CDR3 loop: CATSREWDSNQPQHF. CDR3 nucleotides: TGTGCCACCAGCAGAGAGTGGGATAGCAATCAGCCCCAGCATTTT.